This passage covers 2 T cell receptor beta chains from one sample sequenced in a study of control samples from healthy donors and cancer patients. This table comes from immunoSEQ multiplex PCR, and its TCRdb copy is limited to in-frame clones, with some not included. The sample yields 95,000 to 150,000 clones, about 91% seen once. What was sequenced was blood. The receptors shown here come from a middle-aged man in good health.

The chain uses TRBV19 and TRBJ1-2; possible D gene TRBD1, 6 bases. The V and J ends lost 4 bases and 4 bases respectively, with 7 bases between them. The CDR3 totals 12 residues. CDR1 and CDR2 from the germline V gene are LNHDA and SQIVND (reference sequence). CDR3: CASSRTVYGYTF. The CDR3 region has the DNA TGTGCCAGTAGTAGGACAGTCTATGGCTACACCTTC.

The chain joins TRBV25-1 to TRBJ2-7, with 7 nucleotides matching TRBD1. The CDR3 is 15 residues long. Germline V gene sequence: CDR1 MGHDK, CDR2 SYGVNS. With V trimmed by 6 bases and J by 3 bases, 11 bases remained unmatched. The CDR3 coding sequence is TGTGCCAGCAGGGGAAAGGGACAGATACACTACGAGCAGTACTTC. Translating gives CASRGKGQIHYEQYF.